Shown below are 9 T cell receptor beta chains from a single sample sequenced in a study of T-cell memory formation after mild COVID-19 (dated by TCRdb to about 2021). Library creation used 5' RACE. TCRdb shows the sequencer as Illumina NovaSeq 6000. Through fastp at Q25 and MiXCR, TCRdb rebuilt clones from the public reads, retaining in-frame beta chains. Identical CDR3 proteins give one entry, which carries the most common genes and DNA. Recorded for this sample are almost 550,000 distinct CDR3 sequences; about 20% of them occurred a single time. Of the sample, around 12% is held by the ten largest clones. Sequencing input: PBMCs or a T cell subset sorted from them (not recorded which). These receptors all stem from an adult woman who had mild COVID-19 (a few samples of this study predate the infection). The sample titles of this study are shuffled in the database, so cell type and time point are left out; the donor was told from shared clones.

J is TRBJ2-7 and V is TRBV27; D tentatively reads TRBD1 or TRBD2 (5 bases each). Trimming removed 5 bases from V and 7 bases from J, with 12 bases in between. This CDR3 is built from 12 residues. Germline-derived CDR1 and CDR2 are MNHEY and SMNVEV (reference sequence). The chain's CDR3 is CASSAYGTEQYF. The CDR3 coding sequence is TGTGCCAGCAGTGCATACGGGACGGAGCAGTACTTC.

This chain links TRBV7-9 with TRBJ1-2, with 7 bases identical to TRBD1. The trim removed 4 bases at V and 4 bases at J, leaving 15 bases unmatched. Germline lookup yields CDR1 SEHNR and CDR2 FQNEAQ (reference sequence). The CDR3 is 17 residues long. CDR3 bases: TGTGCCAGCAGCTCCGGACAGGACCATGGTGGAGTCTATGGCTACACCTTC. Protein product: CASSSGQDHGGVYGYTF.

There are a few counts of this clonotype. This chain joins TRBV7-9 and TRBJ2-3; D not certain. The V and J ends lost 1 base and 3 bases respectively, with 11 bases between them. The CDR3 sequence is 15 residues long. Germline V gene data show CDR1 as SEHNR and CDR2 as FQNEAQ (reference sequence). The DNA of the CDR3 is TGTGCCAGCAGCTTAGAACGGATAAGGACAGATACGCAGTATTTT. Translating it yields CASSLERIRTDTQYF.

The chain has TRBV19 and TRBJ1-2; tentative D call: TRBD1 (6 bases). V was cut by 6 bases and J by 3 bases, with 17 bases left in between. Germline assignment: CDR1 LNHDA and CDR2 SQIVND (reference sequence). The CDR3 is 15 residues long. This CDR3 reads CASRSGGQSYYGYTF. CDR3 nucleotide sequence: TGTGCCAGTAGATCCGGGGGCCAATCTTACTATGGCTACACCTTC.

The J gene is TRBJ2-7, the V gene TRBV18, with 8 bases fitting TRBD1. Trimming took 4 bases from V and 3 from J; bases not matched to a gene: 8. The length of the CDR3 is 15 residues. The germline V gene encodes CDR1 KGHSH and CDR2 LQKENI. CDR3 nucleotides: TGTGCCAGCTCACAAACCGGGACAGGAGGCTACGAGCAGTACTTC. Translating gives CASSQTGTGGYEQYF. Based on the CDR3 plus reference TRBV18 and TRBJ2-7, the full variable domain is NAGVMQNPRHLVRRRGQEARLRCSPMKGHSHVYWYRQLPEEGLKFMVYLQKENIIDESGMPKERFSAEFPKEGPSILRIQQVVRGDSAAYFCASSQTGTGGYEQYFGPGTRLTVT.

This clonotype was found many times. The V gene is TRBV29-1, the J gene TRBJ2-3; D is undetermined. From germline, CDR1 is SQVTM and CDR2 ANQGSEA. CDR3 size: 13 residues. Trimming cost V 3 bases and J 2 bases, with 9 bases left between them. CDR3 sequence (DNA): TGCAGCGTTGAGACCAGCTTCACAGATACGCAGTATTTT. Encoded protein: CSVETSFTDTQYF.

This clonotype came up a few times. This sequence joins TRBV10-3 and TRBJ1-1; tentative D call: TRBD1 (6 bases). The length of the CDR3 is 13 residues. V shed 6 bases and J shed 1 base, with 9 bases lying between them. In germline, CDR1 is ENHRY, CDR2 SYGVKD. CDR3 DNA sequence: TGTGCCATCAGACAGACAGGGAACACTGAAGCTTTCTTT. Translated, it gives CAIRQTGNTEAFF.

This clonotype turned up a few times. The CDR3 loop is CASSDGMNTEAFF. The CDR3 nucleotides are TGTGCCAGCAGCGACGGTATGAACACTGAAGCTTTCTTT. V and J are TRBV11-3 and TRBJ1-1; D gene unclear. The germline V gene encodes CDR1 SGHNT and CDR2 YENEEA. CDR3 length equals 13 residues. Trimming took 5 bases from V and 0 from J, leaving 7 bases between them.

In its sample, this clonotype was seen a few times. The genes are TRBV6-5 and TRBJ2-7; tentative D call: TRBD2 (5 bases). Trimming shortened V by 4 bases and J by 6 bases, and 13 bases separated the two germline ends. This CDR3 spans 13 amino acids. Germline loops: CDR1 MNHEY, CDR2 SVGAGI. The CDR3, as DNA: TGTGCCAGCAGTTTAGTTAGCGTCAGCGAGCAGTACTTC. It specifies CASSLVSVSEQYF.